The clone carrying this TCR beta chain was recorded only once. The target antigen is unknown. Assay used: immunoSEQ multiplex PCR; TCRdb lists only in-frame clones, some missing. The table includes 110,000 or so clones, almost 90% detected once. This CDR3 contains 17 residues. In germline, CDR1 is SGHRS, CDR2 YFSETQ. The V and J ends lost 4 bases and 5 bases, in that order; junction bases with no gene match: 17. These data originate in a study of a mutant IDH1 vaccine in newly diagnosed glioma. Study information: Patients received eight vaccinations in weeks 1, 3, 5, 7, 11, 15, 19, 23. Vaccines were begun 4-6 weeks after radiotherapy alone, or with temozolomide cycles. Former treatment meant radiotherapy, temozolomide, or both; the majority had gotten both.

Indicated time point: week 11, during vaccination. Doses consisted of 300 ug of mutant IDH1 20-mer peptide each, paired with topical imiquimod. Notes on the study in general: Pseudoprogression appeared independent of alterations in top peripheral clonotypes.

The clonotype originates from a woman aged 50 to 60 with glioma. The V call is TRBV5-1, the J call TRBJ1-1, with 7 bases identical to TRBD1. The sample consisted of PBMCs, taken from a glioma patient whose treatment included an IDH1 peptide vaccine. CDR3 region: CASSIPDRPGEGTEAFF. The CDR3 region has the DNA TGCGCCAGCAGCATCCCGGACAGGCCGGGGGAGGGGACTGAAGCTTTCTTT.